This entry describes one T cell receptor beta chain. Clones were read by immunoSEQ multiplex PCR, and TCRdb kept only the in-frame ones, dropping some. The table includes under 70,000 clones, about nine tenths detected once. This sample was included in a study of lymphopenia after photon versus proton radiotherapy. Unmatched junction bases numbered 2, after V lost 5 bases and J lost 3 bases. Germline CDR1 and CDR2: MNHEY and SVGAGI. This CDR3 region has 13 residues. The sequenced sample was peripheral blood, obtained from a patient treated with photon-based radiotherapy. The chain couples TRBV6-5 to TRBJ2-7; 9 bases align to TRBD1. This clonotype was sampled from a woman between 35 and 50 years old with cholangiocarcinoma. CDR3 nucleotide sequence: TGTGCCAGCAGTCCGACAGGGGGCTACGAGCAGTACTTC. It codes for CASSPTGGYEQYF.